This record looks at one T cell receptor (beta chain) sequence and its context. Its antigen remains unknown. Produced via immunoSEQ multiplex PCR; TCRdb's table is partial and in-frame only. The data hold roughly 25,000 clones, with roughly 89% observed a single time. These data come from a study of tissue T cells after allogeneic stem cell transplantation. As for the study in general: This research-autopsy study prospectively enrolled adult allogeneic hematopoietic cell transplant recipients with steroid-refractory graft-versus-host disease. Study-wide results and limits: Tissue-detected TCR repertoire was only partly captured by blood and spleen T cells.

This specimen was blood, taken before transplantation. The TCR comes from a male donor aged 60 or over who later had graft-versus-host disease after an allogeneic stem cell transplant.

The CDR3 DNA reads as TGTGCCAGCAGCCCCGTCGGAACAGGGTTCGATGAGCAGTTCTTC. Translating gives CASSPVGTGFDEQFF. The gene calls are TRBV11-3 and TRBJ2-1, with a tentative D call TRBD1 (6 bases). CDR1 is SGHNT and CDR2 is YENEEA in the germline V gene. This CDR3 is built from 15 residues. V gave up 5 bases and J gave up 8 bases, with 19 bases separating them. Based on the CDR3 plus reference TRBV11-3 and TRBJ2-1, the full variable domain is EAGVVQSPRYKIIEKKQPVAFWCNPISGHNTLYWYLQNLGQGPELLIRYENEEAVDDSQLPKDRFSAERLKGVDSTLKIQPAELGDSAVYLCASSPVGTGFDEQFFGPGTRLTVL.